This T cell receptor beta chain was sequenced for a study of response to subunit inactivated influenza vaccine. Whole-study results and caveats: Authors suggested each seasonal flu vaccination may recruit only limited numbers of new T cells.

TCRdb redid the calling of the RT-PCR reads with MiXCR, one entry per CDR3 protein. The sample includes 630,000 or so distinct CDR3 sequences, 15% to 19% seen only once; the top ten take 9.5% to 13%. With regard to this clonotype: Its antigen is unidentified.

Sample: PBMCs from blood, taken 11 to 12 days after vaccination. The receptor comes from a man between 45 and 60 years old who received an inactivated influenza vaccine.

CDR3 DNA: TGTGCCAGCAGTGACAGGCTCTACGAGCAGTACTTC. Translation: CASSDRLYEQYF. The chain recombines TRBV6-5 with TRBJ2-7; weak D call: TRBD1 (6 bases). V was clipped by 5 bases and J by 3 bases, with 8 bases between them. The CDR3 contains 12 residues. In germline, CDR1 is MNHEY, CDR2 SVGAGI.